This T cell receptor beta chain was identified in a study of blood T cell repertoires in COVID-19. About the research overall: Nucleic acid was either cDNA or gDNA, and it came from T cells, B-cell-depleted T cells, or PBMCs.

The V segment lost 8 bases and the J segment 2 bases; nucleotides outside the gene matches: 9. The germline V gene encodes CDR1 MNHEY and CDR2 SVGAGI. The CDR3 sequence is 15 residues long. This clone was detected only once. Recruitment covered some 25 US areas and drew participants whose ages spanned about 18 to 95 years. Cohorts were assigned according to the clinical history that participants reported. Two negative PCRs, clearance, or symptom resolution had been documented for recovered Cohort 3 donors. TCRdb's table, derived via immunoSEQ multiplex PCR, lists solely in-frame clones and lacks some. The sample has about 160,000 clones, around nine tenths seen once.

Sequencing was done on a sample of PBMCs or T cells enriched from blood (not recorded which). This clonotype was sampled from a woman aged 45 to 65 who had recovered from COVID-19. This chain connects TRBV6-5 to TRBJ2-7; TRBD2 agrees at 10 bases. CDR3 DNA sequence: TGTGCCAGCGGGAAACAGCGGGGGGGAACCTACGAGCAGTACTTC. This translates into CASGKQRGGTYEQYF.